This T cell receptor (beta chain) appears in the sequencing data of a study of cytomegalovirus exposure and HLA in healthy donors. Broader study findings: Most TCR sequences showed up rarely, but some public TCRs showed up in many donors. CMV serostatus was the sole immune exposure data available. As a later analysis showed, a missense DCLRE1C variant was linked to trimming of TCR beta V- and J-genes. Presence/absence analyses assumed roughly uniform sequencing depth across donors.

PCR was performed using 60 Vbeta and 13 Jbeta primers. The protocol was immunoSEQ multiplex PCR, while the TCRdb copy is restricted to in-frame clones and leaves out a portion. The sample lists some 150,000 clones; more than 60% were seen once. Turning to this clone: Its matching antigen is unknown.

The source material was PBMCs. The origin of this receptor is a man aged 35 to 55 in good health and CMV-seronegative.

CDR3 in DNA: TGTGCCAGCACCCCCCTCGGACAGGGGATATCCTACGAGCAGTACTTC. Amino acids: CASTPLGQGISYEQYF. This chain joins TRBV27 and TRBJ2-7, with 9 bases that match TRBD1. V shed 7 bases, J shed 1 base, and the junction held 11 bases outside the gene matches. CDR1 MNHEY and CDR2 SMNVEV come from the germline V gene (reference sequence). The length of the CDR3 is 16 residues.